The entry that follows covers one TCR beta chain sequence. This entry is derived from a study of blood T cell repertoires in COVID-19. Across the study: From the United States, Italy and Spain came samples of acute and convalescent COVID-19.

Method: immunoSEQ multiplex PCR; TCRdb's copy keeps in-frame clones and lacks some. The top ten clones hold roughly 10% of a sample with fewer than 90,000 clones, roughly 87% of them seen once. This CDR3 has 13 amino acids. The ends lost 4 bases at V and 1 base at J; junction bases unmatched: 0. The germline gives CDR1 LGHNT, CDR2 FRNRAP. The sample taken for sequencing was peripheral blood. The sequence derives from a man aged 45 to 65 with acute or convalescent COVID-19. The V call is TRBV12-5, the J call TRBJ1-1; 7 nucleotides line up with TRBD1. In DNA, the CDR3 is TGTGCTAGTGGTTGGGACAGGAACACTGAAGCTTTCTTT. Its protein is CASGWDRNTEAFF.